This T cell receptor (beta chain) was sequenced in a study of tumor-infiltrating lymphocytes in localized non-small cell lung cancer. V dropped 8 bases and J dropped 2 bases, with 6 bases sitting between them. CDR1 is LNHDA and CDR2 is SQIVND in the germline V gene (reference sequence). The CDR3 spans 11 residues. This clone was seen a handful of times. Sequenced by immunoSEQ multiplex PCR; TCRdb stores in-frame clones only, minus some. Seen here are more than 3,000 clones, about 47% observed once, and the top ten hold roughly 21%. The rearrangement links TRBV19 to TRBJ1-1; D not certain. The sequence came from a human donor with non-small cell lung cancer. The material sequenced was uninvolved lung tissue not adjacent to the tumor. CDR3 sequence: CASDFNTEAFF. The DNA of the CDR3 is TGTGCCAGTGACTTCAACACTGAAGCTTTCTTT.